These 5 T cell receptor beta chains were all obtained from the same sample, sequenced in a study of blood T cells in healthy people across ages (dated by TCRdb to 2013 to 2016). Libraries were constructed by 5' RACE. These reads were obtained on an Illumina HiSeq 2500. A second roughly 6 to 11 cycle PCR used a sample-barcoded 5' primer and a J-beta primer mix. In TCRdb, the public reads were trimmed at Q25 with fastp and aligned with MiXCR, with productive beta chains retained. Each entry merges the rows of one CDR3 protein and shows their most common DNA and genes. For this sample there are over 600,000 distinct CDR3 sequences; about 47% appear just once. 18% of the sample belongs to the ten largest clones. The specimen was blood. Source of these receptors: a man at least 80 years old in good health.

In its sample, this clonotype was seen once. The CDR3 DNA reads TGTGCCAGCAGCTTAGTGGGCCTCTCTGGGGCCAACGTCCTGACTTTC. It translates to CASSLVGLSGANVLTF. The chain combines TRBV7-6 with TRBJ2-6; no firm D call. The germline V and J ends were trimmed by 1 base and 0 bases, with 7 bases remaining between them. The CDR3 has 16 residues. From germline, CDR1 is SGHVS and CDR2 FNYEAQ.

The chain uses TRBV27 and TRBJ2-7, with a weak D call TRBD2 (5 bases). Germline V gives CDR1 MNHEY, CDR2 SMNVEV (reference sequence). Trimming shortened V by 9 bases and J by 0 bases, and 15 bases separated the two germline ends. This CDR3 is built from 14 residues. The CDR3 region is CASGGSASSYEQYF. Here the CDR3 DNA reads TGTGCCAGTGGTGGTAGCGCGAGCTCCTACGAGCAGTACTTC.

The rearrangement links TRBV15 to TRBJ2-3; D could derive from TRBD1 or TRBD2 (5 bases each). V lost 3 bases, J lost 0 bases, and 7 bases lay in between. The CDR3 sequence is 14 residues long. Germline V CDR1 and CDR2: LNHNV, YYDKDF (reference sequence). In nucleotides, the CDR3 is TGTGCCACCAGCAGCGGGGCTAGCACAGATACGCAGTATTTT. Translation: CATSSGASTDTQYF. Full variable domain (remainder filled in from reference TRBV15 and TRBJ2-3): DAMVIQNPRYQVTQFGKPVTLSCSQTLNHNVMYWYQQKSSQAPKLLFHYYDKDFNNEADTPDNFQSRRPNTSFCFLDIRSPGLGDTAMYLCATSSGASTDTQYFGPGTRLTVL.

This sequence joins TRBV27 and TRBJ2-7; no definite D call. The CDR3 covers 13 residues. Germline values: CDR1 MNHEY, CDR2 SMNVEV (reference sequence). The V and J ends lost 5 bases and 3 bases respectively, with 11 bases between them. The CDR3 coding sequence is TGTGCCAGCAGTCCTGCCCTGATCTACGAGCAGTACTTC. Translation gives CASSPALIYEQYF.

The table lists this clonotype with a few counts. The J gene is TRBJ2-1, the V gene TRBV9; 14 nucleotides align to TRBD2. The length of the CDR3 is 16 residues. V lost 0 bases to trimming and J lost 9 bases; unmatched junction nucleotides: 5. The germline V gene encodes CDR1 SGDLS and CDR2 YYNGEE. The CDR3 sequence: CASSVDGTSGRTEQFF. DNA of the CDR3: TGTGCCAGCAGCGTAGACGGGACTAGCGGGAGAACTGAGCAGTTCTTC. The complete variable domain, with remaining parts taken from reference TRBV9 and TRBJ2-1, reads DSGVTQTPKHLITATGQRVTLRCSPRSGDLSVYWYQQSLDQGLQFLIQYYNGEERAKGNILERFSAQQFPDLHSELNLSSLELGDSALYFCASSVDGTSGRTEQFFGPGTRLTVL.